Each of the 12 T cell receptor delta chains below was sequenced from the same sample in a study of gamma-delta chains in newborns, infants, children. TCRdb reprocessed the reads through CATT. The sample includes just under 9,500 delta-chain clones, 20% to 25% of them seen just once. The sequenced sample was blood. Receptor source: a child who was a newborn, infant or young child, either healthy, febrile or measles-vaccinated (not recorded which).

The chain joins TRDV2 to TRDJ1, with 11 bases identical to TRDD3. This CDR3 has 18 amino acids. In germline, CDR1 is GEAIGNYY, CDR2 EKD. Losses at the gene ends were 0 bases for V and 4 bases for J; bases not matched to a gene: 12. The CDR3 DNA sequence: TGTGCCTGTGACACCCTAATGGGGGATACGCGAGTAGGCGATAAACTCATCTTT. Its protein is CACDTLMGDTRVGDKLIF.

This chain connects TRDV2 to TRDJ3; TRDD3 agrees at 8 bases. This CDR3 has 20 residues. The V gene end was trimmed by 0 bases and the J gene end by 0 bases; junction bases not matched to a gene: 9. Germline V gene sequence: CDR1 GEAIGNYY, CDR2 EKD. DNA for the CDR3: TGTGCCTGTGACACCGCCGAGGGGATACCGAGCTCCTGGGACACCCGACAGATGTTTTTC. It encodes CACDTAEGIPSSWDTRQMFF.

There are a few counts of this clone. This CDR3 is CACDTLSTGGYAGPDKLIF. In DNA form, the CDR3 reads TGTGCCTGTGACACTCTTAGTACTGGGGGATACGCTGGGCCCGATAAACTCATCTTT. The V and J genes are TRDV2 and TRDJ1; 13 nucleotides align to TRDD3. The junction had 13 bases not matched to a gene; V was cut back by 1 base and J by 3 bases. This CDR3 has 19 amino acids. Germline V gene sequence: CDR1 GEAIGNYY, CDR2 EKD.

This clone was observed a few times. V and J are TRDV1 and TRDJ1, with 10 bases fitting TRDD3. The germline gives CDR1 TSWWSYY, CDR2 QGS. This CDR3 has 22 amino acids. The junction had 23 bases not matched to a gene; V was cut back by 1 base and J by 3 bases. CDR3: CALGEPLLPRVLGDHRSDKLIF. CDR3 DNA sequence: TGTGCTCTTGGGGAACCCCTACTGCCTAGAGTACTGGGGGATCACCGGTCCGATAAACTCATCTTT.

This clone was seen more than once but under ten times. This chain connects TRDV2 to TRDJ1; TRDD3 matches 10 bases. The trim removed 0 bases at V and 0 bases at J, leaving 15 bases unmatched. The CDR3 consists of 20 residues. Germline V gives CDR1 GEAIGNYY, CDR2 EKD. CDR3 residues: CACDTVSPGVGDTYTDKLIF. The CDR3 nucleotides read TGTGCCTGTGACACCGTCTCCCCTGGGGTGGGGGATACTTACACCGATAAACTCATCTTT.

This clone was counted only a few times. This rearrangement joins TRDV2 to TRDJ1, with 8 positions matching TRDD3. The CDR3 has 16 residues. V lost 2 bases and J lost 1; bases outside the gene matches: 8. From germline, CDR1 is GEAIGNYY and CDR2 EKD. The CDR3 spells CACDRLGAPSTDKLIF. As DNA, the CDR3 is TGTGCCTGTGACAGACTGGGGGCCCCCTCCACCGATAAACTCATCTTT.

This clone has just a few counts. Within the sample, other DNA sequences also encode this same CDR3. This chain connects TRDV2 to TRDJ1; 12 nucleotides agree with TRDD3. The V and J ends lost 0 bases and 3 bases, in that order; junction bases with no gene match: 7. CDR1 is GEAIGNYY and CDR2 is EKD in the germline V gene. The CDR3 extends over 17 amino acids. CDR3 in amino acids: CACDTVNSGGYADKLIF. The CDR3 DNA sequence: TGTGCCTGTGACACCGTAAATTCTGGGGGATACGCCGATAAACTCATCTTT.

The chain recombines TRDV2 with TRDJ1; 8 bases align to TRDD3. Losses at the gene ends were 3 bases for V and 7 bases for J; bases not matched to a gene: 9. Looked up from germline, CDR1 is GEAIGNYY and CDR2 is EKD. The CDR3 spans 14 residues. CDR3 sequence reads: CACDSVGDRGKLIF. In nucleotides, the CDR3 is TGTGCCTGTGACTCGGTGGGGGATCGAGGTAAACTCATCTTT.

Turning to this clone: One end of the junction varies from germline; a read error may be responsible. This rearrangement joins TRDV2 to TRDJ1, with 7 bases that match TRDD3. CDR1 is GEAIGNYY, CDR2 EKD, per germline. The CDR3 totals 17 residues. Written as DNA, the CDR3 is TGTGCCTGTGACCCCGGGACTGGGGCCTCGGAAACCGATAAAATCATCTTT. Translated, it gives CACDPGTGASETDKIIF.

A single count supports this clone. Within the sample, other DNA sequences also encode this same CDR3. The genes are TRDV2 and TRDJ1; 9 positions agree with TRDD3. V lost 0 bases to trimming and J lost 2 bases; unmatched junction nucleotides: 30. The CDR3 has 24 amino acids. CDR1 is GEAIGNYY, CDR2 EKD, per germline. The CDR3 reads CACDTVASSTGGTGGHPSTDKLIF. The CDR3 DNA reads as TGTGCCTGTGACACCGTTGCTTCCTCTACCGGGGGGACTGGGGGACACCCTTCAACCGATAAACTCATCTTT.

This clone was observed a few times. A junction end diverges from the germline sequence, so it may reflect a read error. The rearrangement joins TRDV2 to TRDJ1; 9 positions match TRDD3. This CDR3 region has 17 residues. Germline V CDR1 and CDR2: GEAIGNYY, EKD. CDR3 bases: TGTGCCTGTGACACCGTTGGGGGATATCGCGACACCGATAAACTCATCTTC. Its protein is CACDTVGGYRDTDKLIF.

Worth noting for this clone: With a much larger clone just one base away, this may be a read error. The sample contains more than one DNA sequence encoding this CDR3. The CDR3 loop is CACDSPYTGGGYSWDTRQMFF. Here the CDR3 DNA reads TGTGCCTGTGACTCCCCGTATACGGGGGGAGGCTACTCCTGGGACACCCGACAGATGTTTTTC. The rearrangement joins TRDV2 to TRDJ3, with D possibly TRDD3 on 6 matching bases. Germline CDR1 is GEAIGNYY and CDR2 is EKD. The CDR3 consists of 21 residues. The V gene lost 3 bases and the J gene lost 0 bases, with 23 bases spanning the gap.